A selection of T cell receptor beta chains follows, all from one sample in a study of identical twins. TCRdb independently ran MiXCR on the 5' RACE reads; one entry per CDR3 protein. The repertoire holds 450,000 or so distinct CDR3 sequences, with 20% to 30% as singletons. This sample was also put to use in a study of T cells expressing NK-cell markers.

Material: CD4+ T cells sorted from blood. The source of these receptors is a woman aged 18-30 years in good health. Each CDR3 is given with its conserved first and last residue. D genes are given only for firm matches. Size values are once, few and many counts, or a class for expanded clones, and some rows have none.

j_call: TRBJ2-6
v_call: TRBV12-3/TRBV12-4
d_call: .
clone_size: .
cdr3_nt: TGTGCCAGCAGTCCGAGACCAATCTCTGGGGCCAACGTCCTGACTTTC
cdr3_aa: CASSPRPISGANVLTF

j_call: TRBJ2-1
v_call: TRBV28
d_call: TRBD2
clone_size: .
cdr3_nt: TGTGCCAGCAGCGATAGGACTAGCGGGGGCCCTAATTACAATGAGCAGTTCTTC
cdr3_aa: CASSDRTSGGPNYNEQFF

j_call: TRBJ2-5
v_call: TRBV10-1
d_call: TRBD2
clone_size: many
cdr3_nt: TGCGCCAGCAGTGGAGGAGCGGCGGGGGAGTCAGAGACCCAGTACTTC
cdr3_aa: CASSGGAAGESETQYF

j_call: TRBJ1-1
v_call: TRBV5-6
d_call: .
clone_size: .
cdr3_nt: TGTGCCATGGGGCCCGTCGACAACACTGAAGCTTTCTTT
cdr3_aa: CAMGPVDNTEAFF

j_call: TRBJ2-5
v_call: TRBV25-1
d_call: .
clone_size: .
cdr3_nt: TGTGCCAGCAGTGAAATCGGACGGATGTACCAAGAGACCCAGTACTTC
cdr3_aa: CASSEIGRMYQETQYF

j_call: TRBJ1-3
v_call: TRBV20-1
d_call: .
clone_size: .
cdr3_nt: TGCAGTGAAGAGGGGGGTACTAACTCTGGAAACACCATATATTTT
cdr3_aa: CSEEGGTNSGNTIYF

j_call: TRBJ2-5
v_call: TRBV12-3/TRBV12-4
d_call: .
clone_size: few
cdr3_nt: TGTGCCAGCAGTTTGGGTGGGCGGCCGGGGACCCAGTACTTC
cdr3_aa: CASSLGGRPGTQYF

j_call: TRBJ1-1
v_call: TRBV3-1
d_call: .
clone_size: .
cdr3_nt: TGTGCCAGCAGCCAAGGCCTGGCGTCAGCGGCTTTCTTT
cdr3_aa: CASSQGLASAAFF

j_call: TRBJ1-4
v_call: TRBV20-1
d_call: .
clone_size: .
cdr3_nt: TGCAGTGCTCCCGGGAGCCTCCATGAAAAACTGTTTTTT
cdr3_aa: CSAPGSLHEKLFF

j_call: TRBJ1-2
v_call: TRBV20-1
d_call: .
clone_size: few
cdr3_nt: TGCAGTGCTAGAGAGGCCAATTCTAACTATGGCTACACCTTC
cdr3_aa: CSAREANSNYGYTF